These T cell receptor beta chains were read from a single sample in a study of OX40 agonist ivuxolimab in advanced cancers. Clones were sequenced by immunoSEQ multiplex PCR, and TCRdb holds only the in-frame ones, with some missing. The sample contains approximately 70,000 clones, around 84% of which appear only once. Sequences were derived from CD4+ or CD8+ T cells sorted from blood, sampled in a trial of the OX40 agonist ivuxolimab. All receptors come from an adult with an advanced solid tumor such as melanoma, head and neck, liver or kidney cancer. The CDR3 runs from the conserved cysteine through the conserved F or W. Fields, in order: D gene, J gene, clone size, V gene, CDR3 protein, CDR3 DNA. The D gene is left open where the match is weak. Clone sizes are given selectively: once, few, many, or a class where the clone is expanded.

D: TRBD2; J: TRBJ2-1; size: .; V: TRBV2; CDR3: CASSPGLADNEQFF; DNA: TGTGCCAGCAGTCCGGGACTAGCGGACAATGAGCAGTTCTTC
D: .; J: TRBJ2-7; size: .; V: TRBV7-2; CDR3: CASSRRTASYEQYF; DNA: TGTGCCAGCAGCCGTCGGACAGCCTCCTACGAGCAGTACTTC
D: .; J: TRBJ2-5; size: .; V: TRBV27; CDR3: CASRPARLGKETQYF; DNA: TGTGCCAGCAGGCCCGCCAGGTTGGGAAAAGAGACCCAGTACTTC
D: .; J: TRBJ2-3; size: .; V: TRBV2; CDR3: CASSQISTDTQYF; DNA: TGTGCCAGCAGCCAAATCAGCACAGATACGCAGTATTTT
D: .; J: TRBJ1-1; size: .; V: TRBV10-3; CDR3: CAISDEGGLNTEAFF; DNA: TGTGCCATCAGTGATGAAGGGGGACTGAACACTGAAGCTTTCTTT
D: .; J: TRBJ1-5; size: many; V: TRBV30; CDR3: CAWAGGGGQPQHF; DNA: TGTGCCTGGGCAGGCGGGGGAGGGCAGCCCCAGCATTTT
D: .; J: TRBJ2-2; size: .; V: TRBV10-3; CDR3: CAISESPLAGSGELFF; DNA: TGTGCCATCAGTGAGTCCCCTCTCGCGGGGTCCGGGGAGCTGTTTTTT
D: TRBD1; J: TRBJ2-1; size: .; V: TRBV7-2; CDR3: CASSRDRGLEQFF; DNA: TGTGCCAGCAGTCGGGACAGGGGGCTTGAGCAGTTCTTC
D: .; J: TRBJ2-7; size: .; V: TRBV20-1; CDR3: CSAKQAFEQYF; DNA: TGCAGTGCTAAACAGGCTTTCGAGCAGTACTTC
D: TRBD2; J: TRBJ2-1; size: .; V: TRBV5-4; CDR3: CASSVGGAMYNEQFF; DNA: TGTGCCAGCAGCGTCGGGGGGGCTATGTACAATGAGCAGTTCTTC
D: TRBD1; J: TRBJ1-5; size: .; V: TRBV28; CDR3: CASSLSRGLGQPQHF; DNA: TGTGCCAGCAGTTTATCCAGGGGGCTAGGTCAGCCCCAGCATTTT
D: .; J: TRBJ1-1; size: .; V: TRBV7-6; CDR3: CASSLDVGDTEAFF; DNA: TGTGCCAGCAGCTTAGACGTGGGGGACACTGAAGCTTTCTTT
D: TRBD2; J: TRBJ2-3; size: once; V: TRBV7-2; CDR3: CASSGLAGNTDTQYF; DNA: TGTGCCAGCAGCGGACTAGCGGGAAACACAGATACGCAGTATTTT
D: TRBD1; J: TRBJ1-4; size: few; V: TRBV28; CDR3: CASSRGTGITNEKLFF; DNA: TGTGCCAGCAGCCGTGGGACAGGGATTACTAATGAAAAACTGTTTTTT
D: .; J: TRBJ2-1; size: .; V: TRBV10-3; CDR3: CAISEYGNNEQFF; DNA: TGTGCCATCAGTGAGTATGGGAACAATGAGCAGTTCTTC
D: TRBD2; J: TRBJ2-1; size: .; V: TRBV30; CDR3: CAWSVASGPYNEQFF; DNA: TGTGCCTGGAGTGTGGCTAGCGGCCCCTACAATGAGCAGTTCTTC
D: TRBD1; J: TRBJ1-2; size: .; V: TRBV19; CDR3: CASSPPGQGMGGYTF; DNA: TGTGCCAGTAGTCCTCCGGGACAGGGGATGGGAGGCTACACCTTC
D: .; J: TRBJ2-1; size: .; V: TRBV7-9; CDR3: CASSLGVVGEQFF; DNA: TGTGCCAGCAGCTTAGGGGTCGTCGGCGAGCAGTTCTTC
D: TRBD1; J: TRBJ1-4; size: .; V: TRBV28; CDR3: CASSLEGGEGEKLFF; DNA: TGTGCCAGCAGTTTAGAAGGGGGCGAGGGTGAAAAACTGTTTTTT
D: .; J: TRBJ1-2; size: .; V: TRBV5-1; CDR3: CASSWDGGLGYGYTF; DNA: TGCGCCAGCAGCTGGGACGGCGGGTTAGGCTATGGCTACACCTTC
D: TRBD2; J: TRBJ2-2; size: .; V: TRBV5-1; CDR3: CASSYSGTSGSGELFF; DNA: TGCGCCAGCAGCTATTCCGGGACTAGCGGATCCGGGGAGCTGTTTTTT
D: TRBD1; J: TRBJ2-7; size: .; V: TRBV28; CDR3: CASTDRWKTYEQYF; DNA: TGTGCCAGCACGGACAGGTGGAAGACCTACGAGCAGTACTTC
D: .; J: TRBJ1-4; size: .; V: TRBV6-1; CDR3: CASSGGGSRAAREKLFF; DNA: TGTGCCAGCAGTGGGGGGGGGTCCAGGGCCGCAAGGGAAAAACTGTTTTTT
D: .; J: TRBJ2-5; size: once; V: TRBV9; CDR3: CASSSRTPETQYF; DNA: TGTGCCAGCAGCTCCAGGACTCCTGAGACCCAGTACTTC
D: .; J: TRBJ2-4; size: .; V: TRBV21-1; CDR3: CASSNRVLAKNIQYF; DNA: TGTGCCAGCAGCAATAGAGTCTTAGCCAAAAACATTCAGTACTTC
D: .; J: TRBJ1-1; size: .; V: TRBV5-1; CDR3: CASRDSGGNTEAFF; DNA: TGCGCCAGCAGGGACAGTGGCGGAAACACTGAAGCTTTCTTT
D: .; J: TRBJ1-1; size: .; V: TRBV5-1; CDR3: CASKRTASNPGKNTEAFF; DNA: TGCGCCAGCAAGAGGACAGCCTCCAACCCCGGAAAAAATACTGAAGCTTTCTTT
D: .; J: TRBJ2-2; size: .; V: TRBV6-5; CDR3: CASSYSPRANTGELFF; DNA: TGTGCCAGCAGTTACTCGCCTAGGGCGAACACCGGGGAGCTGTTTTTT
D: .; J: TRBJ2-5; size: .; V: TRBV4-2; CDR3: CASSQGPSGETQYF; DNA: TGTGCCAGCAGCCAAGGCCCCAGCGGGGAGACCCAGTACTTC
D: .; J: TRBJ2-3; size: .; V: TRBV5-1; CDR3: CASSLGVNTDTQYF; DNA: TGCGCCAGCAGCTTGGGAGTCAACACAGATACGCAGTATTTT
D: .; J: TRBJ2-2; size: .; V: TRBV29-1; CDR3: CSVEKDTGELFF; DNA: TGCAGCGTTGAAAAGGACACCGGGGAGCTGTTTTTT
D: .; J: TRBJ2-2; size: .; V: TRBV7-2; CDR3: CASSLAWTGELFF; DNA: TGTGCCAGCAGCTTAGCGTGGACCGGGGAGCTGTTTTTT
D: TRBD1; J: TRBJ1-5; size: .; V: TRBV18; CDR3: CASSFAGTGDQPQHF; DNA: TGTGCCAGCTCTTTTGCCGGGACAGGGGATCAGCCCCAGCATTTT
D: .; J: TRBJ2-5; size: .; V: TRBV7-2; CDR3: CASSLARLSETQYF; DNA: TGTGCCAGCAGCTTAGCCCGGCTGTCGGAGACCCAGTACTTC
D: TRBD1; J: TRBJ2-5; size: .; V: TRBV7-8; CDR3: CASSSRGRTGGFGTQYF; DNA: TGTGCCAGCAGCTCAAGGGGGCGGACAGGGGGATTCGGGACCCAGTACTTC
D: TRBD2; J: TRBJ2-2; size: .; V: TRBV5-6; CDR3: CASSPSGRALNTGELFF; DNA: TGTGCCAGCAGCCCCAGCGGGAGGGCCTTAAACACCGGGGAGCTGTTTTTT
D: .; J: TRBJ1-2; size: .; V: TRBV28; CDR3: CASSSIRDGYTF; DNA: TGTGCCAGCAGTTCAATAAGAGATGGCTACACCTTC
D: .; J: TRBJ1-1; size: .; V: TRBV2; CDR3: CASRQGMNTEAFF; DNA: TGTGCCAGCAGGCAGGGAATGAACACTGAAGCTTTCTTT
D: TRBD1; J: TRBJ1-2; size: .; V: TRBV7-9; CDR3: CASSALDRGVNYGYTF; DNA: TGTGCCAGCAGCGCATTGGACAGGGGAGTTAACTATGGCTACACCTTC
D: .; J: TRBJ2-3; size: .; V: TRBV5-1; CDR3: CASSSWTGTDTQYF; DNA: TGCGCCAGCAGTTCTTGGACGGGCACAGATACGCAGTATTTT
D: .; J: TRBJ1-5; size: .; V: TRBV27; CDR3: CASSRQGGQPQHF; DNA: TGTGCCAGCAGTCGGCAGGGAGGGCAGCCCCAGCATTTT
D: .; J: TRBJ1-1; size: .; V: TRBV10-2; CDR3: CASSGGRVNTEAFF; DNA: TGCGCCAGCAGTGGGGGCCGGGTTAACACTGAAGCTTTCTTT
D: .; J: TRBJ1-1; size: .; V: TRBV9; CDR3: CASSVGQGGMNTEAFF; DNA: TGTGCCAGCAGCGTAGGGCAGGGCGGAATGAACACTGAAGCTTTCTTT
D: TRBD2; J: TRBJ2-7; size: .; V: TRBV7-2; CDR3: CASSLAGGSHYYEQYF; DNA: TGTGCCAGCAGCTTAGCCGGCGGGAGTCACTACTACGAGCAGTACTTC
D: TRBD1; J: TRBJ1-1; size: .; V: TRBV5-1; CDR3: CASSETTGGAEAFF; DNA: TGCGCCAGCAGTGAGACAACAGGGGGCGCTGAAGCTTTCTTT
D: TRBD2; J: TRBJ2-3; size: once; V: TRBV29-1; CDR3: CSVEDPLGLAGVSDTQYF; DNA: TGCAGCGTTGAAGATCCCTTGGGACTAGCGGGAGTATCAGATACGCAGTATTTT
D: TRBD1; J: TRBJ2-3; size: .; V: TRBV5-1; CDR3: CASFGTGAPDTQYF; DNA: TGCGCCAGCTTTGGGACAGGGGCTCCAGATACGCAGTATTTT
D: .; J: TRBJ2-5; size: .; V: TRBV18; CDR3: CASSPHNKETQYF; DNA: TGTGCCAGCTCACCCCACAATAAGGAGACCCAGTACTTC
D: .; J: TRBJ2-3; size: medium-sized; V: TRBV5-5; CDR3: CASSLTDTQYF; DNA: TGTGCCAGCAGCCTCACAGATACGCAGTATTTT
D: TRBD2; J: TRBJ2-2; size: .; V: TRBV10-3; CDR3: CAIAGGLFTGELFF; DNA: TGTGCCATAGCGGGGGGACTTTTCACCGGGGAGCTGTTTTTT